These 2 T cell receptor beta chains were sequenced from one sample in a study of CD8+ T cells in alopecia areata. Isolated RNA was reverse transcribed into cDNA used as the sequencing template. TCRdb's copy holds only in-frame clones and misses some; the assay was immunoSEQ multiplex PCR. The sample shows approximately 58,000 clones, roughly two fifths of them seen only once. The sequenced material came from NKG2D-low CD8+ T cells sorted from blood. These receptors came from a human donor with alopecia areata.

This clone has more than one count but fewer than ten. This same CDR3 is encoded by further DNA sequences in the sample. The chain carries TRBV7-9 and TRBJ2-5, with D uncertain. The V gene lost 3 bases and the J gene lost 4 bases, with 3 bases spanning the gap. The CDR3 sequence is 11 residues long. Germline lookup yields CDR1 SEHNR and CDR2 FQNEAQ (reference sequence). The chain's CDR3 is CASSFRETQYF. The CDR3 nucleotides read TGTGCCAGCAGCTTCCGAGAGACCCAGTACTTC.

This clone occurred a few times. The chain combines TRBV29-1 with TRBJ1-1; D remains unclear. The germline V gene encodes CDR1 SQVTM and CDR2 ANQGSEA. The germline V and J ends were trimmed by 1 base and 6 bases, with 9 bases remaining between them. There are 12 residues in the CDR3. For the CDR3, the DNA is TGCAGCGTTGAAGTCGAGGGCCCTGAAGCTTTCTTT. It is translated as CSVEVEGPEAFF.